This T cell receptor beta chain was sequenced for a study of read filtering for tumor transcriptome and immune sequencing. Study-wide background: The cohort had over 16 men and 14 women aged roughly 47 to 80, mean roughly 66 years. R-ISS stage counts were 8 or 9 for I, around 17 for II, roughly seven for III.

There are a few counts of this clonotype. As yet, its antigen is unknown. Study-level results: Even smaller IR-seq throughput identified most shared clonotypes. Without single-read clonotypes, shared clonotype proportions correlated more between IR-seq and RNA-seq.

This library used around 400 ng RNA and molecular barcoded adaptors spanning alpha/delta and beta/gamma chains. MiXCR, run by TCRdb on the reads, gives a single entry per CDR3 protein. The data contain approximately 93,000 distinct CDR3 sequences, about a fifth of them singletons. V lost 5 bases, J lost 4 bases, and 6 bases stayed unmatched. The CDR3 has 14 amino acids. The germline V gene encodes CDR1 SGHTA and CDR2 FQGNSA. The chain combines TRBV7-2 with TRBJ2-5; the match to TRBD2 covers 8 bases. Source material: a population of CD138-negative cells sorted from bone marrow. The sequence was collected from a donor at least 40 years old with multiple myeloma. The CDR3 sequence: CASSGWRGAETQYF. Here the CDR3 DNA reads TGTGCCAGCAGCGGGTGGCGGGGGGCAGAGACCCAGTACTTC.